This TCR beta chain emerged from a study of cytomegalovirus exposure and HLA in healthy donors. The PCR made use of 60 Vbeta and 13 Jbeta primers. Some clones are missing from TCRdb's copy, which holds only in-frame ones; the method was immunoSEQ multiplex PCR. Altogether some 120,000 clones are present, 8.5% to 10% being singletons, with the ten largest covering over 2.5%. Trimming removed 5 bases from V and 3 bases from J, with 8 bases in between. This CDR3 contains 12 residues. Per germline, CDR1 SGHTA and CDR2 FQGNSA. Sequenced: PBMCs. This TCR was recovered from a man aged 30 to 45 in good health and CMV-seronegative. The chain couples TRBV7-2 to TRBJ2-7; possibly TRBD2 for D (6 bases). For the CDR3, the DNA is TGTGCCAGCAGCGGGGGACTCTACGAGCAGTACTTC. This encodes CASSGGLYEQYF.